Listed below are T cell receptor beta chains from one sample, sequenced in a study of cytomegalovirus exposure and HLA in healthy donors. TCRdb's copy holds only in-frame clones and misses some; the assay was immunoSEQ multiplex PCR. The sample lists 200,000 to 250,000 clones, approximately 79% occurring once. The sample consisted of PBMCs. All receptors derive from a man aged 50 to 59 in good health and CMV-seronegative. Each CDR3 is given without its conserved first and last residue. Fields, in order: J gene, V gene, D gene, CDR3 protein. D genes are given only for firm matches.

J: TRBJ1-5; V: TRBV18; D: -; CDR3: ASSPGGAQPQH
J: TRBJ2-3; V: TRBV7-3; D: TRBD2; CDR3: ASSLIAGDTQY
J: TRBJ2-7; V: TRBV5-1; D: -; CDR3: ASSLEGTGYEQY
J: TRBJ2-7; V: TRBV19; D: TRBD1; CDR3: ASTPGTGAYEQY
J: TRBJ2-1; V: TRBV7-9; D: -; CDR3: ASSLGTMGGVVNNEQF
J: TRBJ2-1; V: TRBV5-8; D: -; CDR3: ASSIDKIGIHRNEQF
J: TRBJ2-1; V: TRBV27; D: TRBD2; CDR3: ASSSLTSNNEQF
J: TRBJ1-2; V: TRBV28; D: TRBD1; CDR3: ASSLDRGYHYGYT
J: TRBJ1-5; V: TRBV19; D: -; CDR3: ASSILGQSSNQPQH
J: TRBJ2-1; V: TRBV4-1; D: TRBD2; CDR3: ASSQEGPSGRSEQF
J: TRBJ2-1; V: TRBV1; D: -; CDR3: TSNQAGDEQF
J: TRBJ2-1; V: TRBV6-5; D: -; CDR3: ASSYSKRGPSEQF
J: TRBJ1-1; V: TRBV18; D: -; CDR3: ASSPPGEGRKNTEAF
J: TRBJ1-2; V: TRBV28; D: TRBD1; CDR3: ASRAPDRAYGYT
J: TRBJ1-4; V: TRBV4-1; D: TRBD1; CDR3: ASSRYNRQGTNEKLF
J: TRBJ1-2; V: TRBV27; D: TRBD1; CDR3: ASSPRQGPYGYT
J: TRBJ2-7; V: TRBV2; D: -; CDR3: ASSGLSYEQY
J: TRBJ2-1; V: TRBV9; D: -; CDR3: ASSVSPLPFNEQF
J: TRBJ2-3; V: TRBV28; D: TRBD1; CDR3: ASSLRDRITDTQY
J: TRBJ2-5; V: TRBV5-1; D: -; CDR3: ASSLPSQETQY
J: TRBJ2-5; V: TRBV18; D: TRBD2; CDR3: ASKGTSGQETQY
J: TRBJ1-4; V: TRBV9; D: TRBD1; CDR3: ASSVEGAREKLF
J: TRBJ2-1; V: TRBV9; D: TRBD1; CDR3: ASSGPGDRGLNEQF
J: TRBJ1-4; V: TRBV27; D: -; CDR3: ASSQWRTNEKLF
J: TRBJ2-7; V: TRBV4-2; D: -; CDR3: ASSQDGSYQTYEQY
J: TRBJ2-6; V: TRBV4-2; D: -; CDR3: ASSQGHFSGANVLT
J: TRBJ1-1; V: TRBV15; D: -; CDR3: ATSIGQMNTEAF
J: TRBJ2-5; V: TRBV28; D: TRBD2; CDR3: ASSLGGPRETQY
J: TRBJ2-5; V: TRBV13; D: -; CDR3: ASSLEGLQETQY
J: TRBJ2-7; V: TRBV6-5; D: -; CDR3: ASSYSTRDEQY
J: TRBJ2-7; V: TRBV6-5; D: -; CDR3: ASKKWGDEQKQY
J: TRBJ2-7; V: TRBV5-4; D: -; CDR3: ASSPPGSTTIYEQY
J: TRBJ2-5; V: TRBV7-9; D: -; CDR3: ASSLSLYGGETQY
J: TRBJ2-2; V: TRBV2; D: TRBD1; CDR3: ASITGTGVTGELF
J: TRBJ1-5; V: TRBV5-1; D: -; CDR3: ASSRTGGENQPQH
J: TRBJ1-2; V: TRBV10-1; D: TRBD1; CDR3: ATPGTGGMYGYT
J: TRBJ1-2; V: TRBV27; D: -; CDR3: ASSLSLNSANYGYT
J: TRBJ1-5; V: TRBV6-1; D: -; CDR3: ASSALRGSNQPQH
J: TRBJ2-1; V: TRBV5-1; D: TRBD1; CDR3: ASSPPGQGADEQF
J: TRBJ1-4; V: TRBV29-1; D: -; CDR3: SAVTGATNEKLF
J: TRBJ2-1; V: TRBV7-3; D: -; CDR3: ASSFGEWENNEQF
J: TRBJ2-7; V: TRBV4-1; D: TRBD2; CDR3: ASSQDHLGEGYEQY
J: TRBJ2-6; V: TRBV18; D: -; CDR3: ASSPPGGPGANVLT
J: TRBJ1-4; V: TRBV12-5; D: TRBD1; CDR3: ASGAGTGVEKLF
J: TRBJ2-3; V: TRBV30; D: -; CDR3: AWSASISTDTQY
J: TRBJ2-1; V: TRBV5-1; D: -; CDR3: ASSLDWRTYNEQF
J: TRBJ2-7; V: TRBV28; D: TRBD2; CDR3: ASSFMGVGLDEQY
J: TRBJ2-1; V: TRBV5-1; D: TRBD2; CDR3: ASSSIGLAGGPFSNEQF
J: TRBJ2-3; V: TRBV7-9; D: -; CDR3: ASSFLQGSLNTDTQY
J: TRBJ2-2; V: TRBV5-1; D: -; CDR3: ASSLSSLDTGELF
J: TRBJ1-2; V: TRBV19; D: -; CDR3: ASNPRRAYGYT
J: TRBJ2-2; V: TRBV5-1; D: TRBD1; CDR3: ASSDRGTNTGELF
J: TRBJ2-3; V: TRBV5-4; D: TRBD2; CDR3: ASSLGTSAY